These T cell receptor beta chains were read from a single sample in a study of CD4+ T cells in melanoma. The assay was immunoSEQ multiplex PCR, and TCRdb's table has in-frame clones only and misses some. The repertoire holds 15,000 to 20,000 clones, with 83% as singletons. The sequenced sample was cells from a culture (not recorded whether cultured in vitro). These receptors were collected from a human donor with melanoma. Both conserved end residues are part of each CDR3. Fields, in order: clone size, D gene, J gene, V gene, CDR3 protein, CDR3 DNA. The D gene is left open where the match is weak. Size values are once, few and many counts, or a class for expanded clones, and some rows have none.

size: -; D: -; J: TRBJ1-1; V: TRBV10-2; CDR3: CASRGGLNTEAFF; DNA: TGCGCCAGCAGGGGGGGGTTGAACACTGAAGCTTTCTTT
size: -; D: -; J: TRBJ2-3; V: TRBV6-5; CDR3: CASSYSVGYTQYF; DNA: TGTGCCAGCAGTTACTCGGTGGGGTATACGCAGTATTTT
size: -; D: TRBD2; J: TRBJ2-1; V: TRBV5-5; CDR3: CASSLAAGVGREQFF; DNA: TGTGCCAGCAGCTTGGCAGCGGGGGTGGGTCGCGAGCAGTTCTTC
size: -; D: -; J: TRBJ2-7; V: TRBV20-1; CDR3: CSARASYEQYF; DNA: TGCAGTGCGCGGGCGTCCTACGAGCAGTACTTC
size: -; D: TRBD1; J: TRBJ1-3; V: TRBV7-6; CDR3: CASSWGQHLFGNTIYF; DNA: TGTGCCAGCAGCTGGGGACAGCATCTCTTTGGAAACACCATATATTTT
size: -; D: -; J: TRBJ2-3; V: TRBV5-1; CDR3: CASSSAGRGTDTQYF; DNA: TGCGCCAGCAGCTCAGCGGGCAGGGGAACAGATACGCAGTATTTT
size: -; D: -; J: TRBJ2-3; V: TRBV7-9; CDR3: CASSLGLWSGDTQYF; DNA: TGTGCCAGCAGCTTAGGACTCTGGTCCGGAGATACGCAGTATTTT
size: -; D: -; J: TRBJ1-2; V: TRBV7-6; CDR3: CASSTSRDRWGSYGYTF; DNA: TGTGCCAGCAGCACCTCCAGGGACCGCTGGGGCTCCTATGGCTACACCTTC
size: -; D: -; J: TRBJ2-3; V: TRBV4-1; CDR3: CASSQESLIPSTDTQYF; DNA: TGCGCCAGCAGCCAAGAATCGCTGATTCCTAGCACAGATACGCAGTATTTT
size: -; D: -; J: TRBJ1-3; V: TRBV29-1; CDR3: CSVRTVGNTIYF; DNA: TGCAGCGTCCGGACAGTTGGAAACACCATATATTTT
size: -; D: -; J: TRBJ1-2; V: TRBV5-1; CDR3: CASSPRDSGAGGYTF; DNA: TGCGCCAGCAGCCCGCGGGACTCAGGGGCAGGGGGCTACACCTTC
size: -; D: -; J: TRBJ1-4; V: TRBV5-5; CDR3: CASSPRGGINEKLFF; DNA: TGTGCCAGCAGCCCTCGGGGCGGAATTAATGAAAAACTGTTTTTT
size: once; D: TRBD1; J: TRBJ1-1; V: TRBV5-4; CDR3: CASNGGPGGGGESEAFF; DNA: TGTGCCAGCAACGGGGGACCAGGGGGCGGGGGTGAATCTGAAGCTTTCTTT
size: once; D: -; J: TRBJ1-1; V: TRBV9; CDR3: CASSVRPNTEAFF; DNA: TGTGCCAGCAGCGTAAGGCCCAACACTGAAGCTTTCTTT
size: -; D: -; J: TRBJ1-4; V: TRBV19; CDR3: CASSSRQFMGTNEKLFF; DNA: TGTGCCAGTAGTTCCCGGCAGTTCATGGGGACTAATGAAAAACTGTTTTTT
size: few; D: -; J: TRBJ2-3; V: TRBV9; CDR3: CASSSRADITDTQYF; DNA: TGTGCCAGCAGCTCCCGGGCAGACATCACAGATACGCAGTATTTT
size: medium-sized; D: TRBD1; J: TRBJ2-5; V: TRBV5-1; CDR3: CASRQGGPRETQYF; DNA: TGCGCCAGCAGGCAAGGGGGCCCCAGGGAGACCCAGTACTTC
size: -; D: -; J: TRBJ1-4; V: TRBV5-1; CDR3: CASSLVGINEKLFF; DNA: TGCGCCAGCAGCTTGGTAGGGATTAATGAAAAACTGTTTTTT
size: -; D: -; J: TRBJ2-3; V: TRBV30; CDR3: CAWDLSTDTQYF; DNA: TGTGCCTGGGATTTAAGCACAGATACGCAGTATTTT
size: -; D: -; J: TRBJ1-2; V: TRBV2; CDR3: CAISWGNYGYTF; DNA: TGTGCCATATCGTGGGGAAACTATGGCTACACCTTC
size: -; D: -; J: TRBJ1-4; V: TRBV18; CDR3: CASSPGLRHEKLFF; DNA: TGTGCCAGCTCACCGGGCCTGCGACATGAAAAACTGTTTTTT
size: once; D: -; J: TRBJ1-4; V: TRBV18; CDR3: CASSPYRATNEKLFF; DNA: TGTGCCAGCTCACCTTACAGGGCAACTAATGAAAAACTGTTTTTT
size: -; D: TRBD1; J: TRBJ1-6; V: TRBV30; CDR3: CAWSSGGNSPLHF; DNA: TGTGCCTGGTCCTCAGGGGGAAATTCACCCCTCCACTTT
size: once; D: -; J: TRBJ1-5; V: TRBV30; CDR3: CAWSRIGDSNQPQHF; DNA: TGTGCCTGGAGTCGTATTGGAGATAGCAATCAGCCCCAGCATTTT
size: -; D: -; J: TRBJ2-1; V: TRBV11-1; CDR3: CASKWRVDSFWNEQFF; DNA: TGTGCCAGCAAATGGCGGGTTGATTCTTTTTGGAATGAGCAGTTCTTC
size: -; D: -; J: TRBJ2-7; V: TRBV4-1; CDR3: CASSLRGTALSYEQYF; DNA: TGCGCCAGCAGCCTCCGAGGAACAGCACTATCCTACGAGCAGTACTTC
size: -; D: -; J: TRBJ2-1; V: TRBV23-1; CDR3: CASSQGRGEPYYNEQFF; DNA: TGCGCCAGCAGTCAAGGGAGAGGGGAACCCTACTACAATGAGCAGTTCTTC
size: few; D: TRBD1; J: TRBJ1-2; V: TRBV5-4; CDR3: CASSGQQGLGGYTF; DNA: TGTGCCAGCAGCGGGCAACAGGGGTTGGGGGGCTACACCTTC
size: -; D: -; J: TRBJ2-7; V: TRBV5-1; CDR3: CASSLNHYEQYF; DNA: TGCGCCAGCAGCTTAAACCACTACGAGCAGTACTTC
size: -; D: -; J: TRBJ2-2; V: TRBV5-1; CDR3: CASSLVGQTLGTGELFF; DNA: TGCGCCAGCAGCTTGGTAGGGCAGACCCTCGGGACCGGGGAGCTGTTTTTT
size: -; D: -; J: TRBJ1-1; V: TRBV6-9; CDR3: CALWEEGNTEAFF; DNA: TGTGCCCTCTGGGAGGAGGGGAACACTGAAGCTTTCTTT
size: -; D: TRBD2; J: TRBJ2-2; V: TRBV7-7; CDR3: CASSQLAGGVTGELFF; DNA: TGTGCTAGCAGCCAACTAGCGGGGGGAGTAACCGGGGAGCTGTTTTTT
size: -; D: TRBD2; J: TRBJ2-1; V: TRBV5-5; CDR3: CASSLARGGADEQFF; DNA: TGTGCCAGCAGCTTGGCCCGGGGGGGGGCGGATGAGCAGTTCTTC
size: once; D: -; J: TRBJ1-1; V: TRBV18; CDR3: CASSPFRDSPNTEAFF; DNA: TGTGCCAGCTCACCATTTCGTGACAGCCCGAACACTGAAGCTTTCTTT
size: -; D: -; J: TRBJ1-5; V: TRBV5-1; CDR3: CASSLGDNQPQHF; DNA: TGCGCCAGCAGCCTTGGCGACAATCAGCCCCAGCATTTT
size: -; D: TRBD2; J: TRBJ2-5; V: TRBV5-1; CDR3: CASVNLAGGGETQYF; DNA: TGCGCCAGCGTCAACTTAGCGGGGGGCGGAGAGACCCAGTACTTC
size: -; D: -; J: TRBJ1-1; V: TRBV11-2; CDR3: CASSLQFGQKNTEAFF; DNA: TGTGCCAGCAGTTTACAATTCGGACAGAAGAACACTGAAGCTTTCTTT
size: -; D: TRBD2; J: TRBJ2-1; V: TRBV7-8; CDR3: CASSLGPRGGAYNEQFF; DNA: TGTGCCAGCAGCTTAGGACCCCGGGGGGGAGCCTACAATGAGCAGTTCTTC
size: -; D: TRBD1; J: TRBJ1-2; V: TRBV13; CDR3: CASSSLGEDRGYTF; DNA: TGTGCCAGCAGTTCATTAGGGGAGGACAGGGGCTACACCTTC
size: -; D: -; J: TRBJ1-2; V: TRBV4-2; CDR3: CASSRKESGYGYTF; DNA: TGTGCCAGCAGTCGAAAGGAATCCGGCTATGGCTACACCTTC
size: -; D: -; J: TRBJ1-1; V: TRBV5-1; CDR3: CASSRVGSTEAFF; DNA: TGCGCCAGCAGCAGGGTTGGGTCCACTGAAGCTTTCTTT